The sequence of this TCR beta chain was determined in a study of OX40 agonist ivuxolimab in advanced cancers. About the study: Every 2 weeks, patients received ivuxolimab intravenously, dosed at 0.01 to 10 mg/kg. Partial responses were observed in three patients, of whom one had hepatocellular carcinoma and two had cutaneous melanoma.

Sequencing was performed with immunoSEQ multiplex PCR; in TCRdb, only in-frame clones are kept and a portion is missing. Of about 37,000 clones detected, 70% to 85% appear once; the ten largest clones hold around 20%. Regarding this clone: As yet, its antigen is unknown.

The CDR3 length is 13 residues. Looked up from germline, CDR1 is MDHEN and CDR2 is SYDVKM. V gave up 5 bases and J gave up 4 bases, with 10 bases separating them. Overall study results and limits: In the 0.1-3.0 mg/kg groups, partial responders showed among the lowest expansion. At 0.1 to 3.0 mg/kg and by week 6, clonal expansion occurred in CD4+ and CD8+ blood T cells.

V is TRBV28 and J is TRBJ2-3; the D gene is possibly TRBD2 (6 bases). The sequence was collected from an adult with an advanced solid tumor such as melanoma, head and neck, liver or kidney cancer. Sequenced material: CD4+ or CD8+ T cells sorted from blood, taken in a trial of the OX40 agonist ivuxolimab. This CDR3 reads CASSTGSPDTQYF. The DNA of the CDR3 is TGTGCCAGCAGTACCGGGAGTCCAGATACGCAGTATTTT.